Listed here are 16 T cell receptor beta chains from one sample, sequenced in a study of CD8+ T cells in alopecia areata. Isolated RNA was reverse transcribed into cDNA used as the sequencing template. Only in-frame clones appear in the TCRdb table, and some are missing; sequencing was by immunoSEQ multiplex PCR. The sample counts roughly 260,000 clones, none seen once; the ten largest own roughly 1.2%. On the basis of CD4, CD8alpha, NKG2D, NKG2ACE and other markers, pooled cutaneous lymph node cells were sorted. Sequencing input: CD4+ T cells sorted from a lymph node. Receptors originate from a C3H/HeJ mouse with alopecia areata. The mice in this strain carry MHC haplotype H2-k.

Concerning this clone itself: Mouse names are used for the genes. The CDR3 spells CTCSADAGQGNTGQLYF. The sequenced part of the CDR3 DNA is TGCACCTGCAGTGCAGATGCGGGACAGGGGAACACCGGG. This chain connects TRBV1 to TRBJ2-2, with 10 bases fitting TRBD1. The read stops 4 residues short of the end of the CDR3; the missing end is completed from the germline J gene. There are 17 residues in the CDR3. The junction had 3 bases not matched to a gene; V was cut back by 0 bases and J by 2 bases. CDR1 and CDR2 (germline): NSQYPW, LRSPGD (reference sequence).

This clone came up a few times. The genes are named according to mouse. The read terminates 4 residues ahead of where the CDR3 ends, so the germline J gene completes it. The chain employs TRBV19 and TRBJ2-1, with D possibly TRBD1 on 5 matching bases. The CDR3 covers 12 residues. Germline V lookup: CDR1 FNHDT, CDR2 SITEND (reference sequence). V lost 7 bases, J lost 3 bases, and 8 bases lay in between. CDR3 region: CASQGSYAEQFF. Partial CDR3 DNA: TGTGCCAGCCAGGGATCCTATGCT. The variable domain in full, completed from reference TRBV19 and TRBJ2-1, reads GGIITQTPKFLIGQEGQKLTLKCQQNFNHDTMYWYRQDSGKGLRLIYYSITENDLQKGDLSEGYDASREKKSSFSLTVTSAQKNEMAVFLCASQGSYAEQFFGPGTRLTVL.

For this clone: Here the gene names and germline are mouse. The CDR3 here is CASSRDRAYAEQFF. CDR3 DNA (partial): TGTGCCAGCAGCCGGGACAGGGCCTATGCT. The V call is TRBV13-3, the J call TRBJ2-1; 9 nucleotides match TRBD1. The read is 4 residues too short to cover the CDR3 end, so that end is filled in from the germline J gene. The germline V gene has CDR1 NNHDY and CDR2 SYVADS. With V trimmed by 5 bases and J by 3 bases, 3 bases remained unmatched. This CDR3 contains 14 residues.

For this clone: Gene names refer to mouse genes. The read finishes 4 residues shy of the CDR3 end, and the germline J gene is used to complete it. This chain uses TRBV13-3 with TRBJ1-1, with D perhaps matching TRBD1 (6 bases). This CDR3 region has 13 residues. V lost 4 bases to trimming and J lost 3 bases, with 10 bases between them. The germline gives CDR1 NNHDY, CDR2 SYVADS. The CDR3 here is CASSSGTYTEVFF. CDR3 DNA, as far as it was read: TGTGCCAGCAGTTCCGGGACATACACA.

A few counts support this clone. These gene names are mouse names. The read terminates 4 residues ahead of where the CDR3 ends, so the germline J gene completes it. Distinct nucleotide sequences in the sample also encode this CDR3. The chain links TRBV31 to TRBJ1-2, with D possibly TRBD1 on 5 matching bases. V lost 0 bases and J 1 base, leaving 6 bases between the germline ends. Germline V lookup: CDR1 GKSSPN, CDR2 SITVG. This CDR3 is built from 13 residues. CDR3: CAWSLRGNSDYTF. The CDR3 DNA, read in part, is TGTGCCTGGAGTCTTAGGGGAAACTCC.

This clone has a handful of counts. Gene names follow the mouse nomenclature. The read ends 4 residues shy of where the CDR3 ends; the end is completed using the germline J gene. This sequence joins TRBV13-1 and TRBJ2-1; D is possibly TRBD2 (6 bases). CDR1 is NSHNY, CDR2 SYGAGN, per germline. V lost 3 bases and J lost 0, with 13 bases in between. The length of the CDR3 is 16 residues. The DNA read from the CDR3 is TGTGCCAGCAGTGTCATACTGGGCTATAACTATGCT. It encodes CASSVILGYNYA. The full CDR3 is CASSVILGYNYAEQFF.

The sample holds a few counts of this clone. Germline and genes: mouse. The CDR3 goes on 3 residues after the read ends, and that part is filled in from the germline J gene. Other DNA sequences in this specimen translate into the identical CDR3. The V call is TRBV13-1, the J call TRBJ1-6; tentatively, D is TRBD1 (5 bases). TRBJ1-6 counts as an open reading frame of uncertain function. The CDR3 loop spans 14 amino acids. Trimming stripped 3 bases from V and 4 bases from J, with 8 bases between. Germline V CDR1 and CDR2: NSHNY, SYGAGN. CDR3 DNA (partial): TGTGCCAGCAGTGGAGGACAATATAATTCGCCC. This translates into CASSGGQYNSP. In full, the CDR3 is CASSGGQYNSPLYF.

As concerns this clone: Gene names and germline refer to mouse. The missing CDR3 end, 4 residues past where the read stops, is filled in from the germline J gene. This chain connects TRBV19 to TRBJ2-7, with TRBD1 matching over 9 bases. Germline V gene lookup returns CDR1 FNHDT and CDR2 SITEND (reference sequence). V lost 2 bases to trimming and J lost 3 bases; unmatched junction nucleotides: 3. This CDR3 is built from 14 residues. The CDR3 sequence: CASSIMDRGYEQYF. The DNA read from the CDR3 is TGTGCCAGCAGTATTATGGACAGGGGCTAT. The full variable domain, completed using reference TRBV19 and TRBJ2-7, is GGIITQTPKFLIGQEGQKLTLKCQQNFNHDTMYWYRQDSGKGLRLIYYSITENDLQKGDLSEGYDASREKKSSFSLTVTSAQKNEMAVFLCASSIMDRGYEQYFGPGTRLTVL.

This clone was seen a handful of times. Any gene name here is a mouse gene name. The CDR3 end is not reached by the read, which stops 4 residues before it; the germline J gene fills it in. The gene calls are TRBV19 and TRBJ2-2, with 8 bases matching TRBD1. V shed 6 bases and J 3 bases; nucleotides not matched to a gene: 4. The CDR3 is made up of 14 amino acids. From germline, CDR1 is FNHDT and CDR2 SITEND (reference sequence). CDR3 amino acids: CASTLTGDTGQLYF. CDR3 bases read: TGTGCCAGCACCCTGACAGGGGACACCGGG.

This clone came up many times. Each gene name is a mouse one. The read terminates 4 residues before the CDR3 end, so the remaining end is supplied by the germline J gene. The chain uses TRBV17 and TRBJ1-1, with D perhaps TRBD1 (6 bases). Trimming took 5 bases from V and 0 from J, leaving 10 bases between them. This CDR3 has 14 amino acids. CDR1 and CDR2 (germline): MNHDT, YYDKIL. The CDR3 sequence is CASSWDNANTEVFF. CDR3 bases read: TGTGCTAGCAGTTGGGACAATGCAAACACA.

This clone has more than one count but fewer than ten. The gene names given are mouse names. Sequencing ends 4 residues short of the CDR3 end; the germline J gene provides the rest. The genes are TRBV1 and TRBJ2-1; 9 nucleotides align to TRBD2. The CDR3 loop spans 14 amino acids. Germline values: CDR1 NSQYPW, CDR2 LRSPGD (reference sequence). Losses at the gene ends were 5 bases for V and 3 bases for J; bases not matched to a gene: 2. The CDR3 spells CTCSTTGGYAEQFF. CDR3 DNA, as far as it was read: TGCACCTGCAGTACGACTGGGGGCTATGCT.

This clone was detected ten times or more. Here the gene names and germline are mouse. The sequence runs out 4 residues before the end of the CDR3; the remainder is reconstructed from the germline J gene. The same CDR3 can be traced to other DNA sequences in this sample. The J gene is TRBJ2-3, the V gene TRBV13-1; D uncertain. This CDR3 contains 12 residues. Trimming took off 5 bases at V and 1 base at J, with 5 bases between the two ends. In germline, CDR1 is NSHNY, CDR2 SYGAGN. CDR3: CASRTGAETLYF. Incomplete CDR3 DNA: TGTGCCAGCAGAACAGGTGCAGAA.

This clone was observed a handful of times. Germline and genes: mouse. CDR3 DNA (partial): TGTGCCAGCAGTATCACAGACACCGGG. Protein sequence: CASSITDTG. In full, the CDR3 reads CASSITDTGQLYF. This chain connects TRBV19 to TRBJ2-2; D ambiguous. The read terminates 4 residues before the CDR3 end, so the remaining end is supplied by the germline J gene. Trimming left V 2 bases short and J 3 bases short, with 5 bases between. Germline CDR1 reads FNHDT; CDR2 reads SITEND (reference sequence). This CDR3 is built from 13 residues.

As concerns this clone: Gene names refer to mouse genes. CDR3 in amino acids: CTCSVGLGGAETLYF. Partial CDR3 DNA: TGCACCTGCAGTGTTGGACTGGGGGGTGCAGAA. The chain uses TRBV1 and TRBJ2-3; 10 bases map to TRBD2. Sequencing ends 4 residues short of the CDR3 end; the germline J gene provides the rest. The CDR3 runs 15 residues. Germline V gene lookup returns CDR1 NSQYPW and CDR2 LRSPGD (reference sequence). With 4 bases clipped from V and 1 base from J, the junction kept 2 bases outside the gene matches.

With regard to this clone: Gene names refer to mouse genes. The read ends 4 residues shy of where the CDR3 ends; the end is completed using the germline J gene. The chain links TRBV29 to TRBJ2-5; 7 bases map to TRBD1. CDR3 length equals 13 residues. Germline V gene lookup returns CDR1 MSHET and CDR2 SYDVDS. CDR3 bases read: TGTGCTAGCAGCCGACAGGGTGGGGAC. Its translation: CASSRQGGD. The whole CDR3 reads CASSRQGGDTQYF.

A word on this clone: The germline and genes are mouse ones. Coverage ceases 4 residues before the CDR3 finishes, and the germline J gene fills in the end. This rearrangement joins TRBV19 to TRBJ2-3; 7 nucleotides agree with TRBD1. CDR1 and CDR2 (germline): FNHDT, SITEND (reference sequence). The J segment lost 1 base and the V segment lost 4 bases, leaving 3 bases of the junction unmatched. The CDR3 covers 14 residues. The CDR3 bases that were read are TGTGCCAGCAGTGACAGGGTTGGTGCAGAA. Translation: CASSDRVGAE. The CDR3 as a whole reads CASSDRVGAETLYF.